This is a list of T cell receptor beta chains from one sample in a study of monozygotic twins with inflammatory bowel disease. TCRdb reprocessed the 5' RACE reads, with one entry per CDR3 protein and no DNA. In total, the table holds fewer than 550,000 distinct CDR3 sequences. The specimen was blood. The receptors come from a human donor with ulcerative colitis or Crohn's disease, or a healthy co-twin of an affected twin (not recorded which). Both conserved end residues are part of each CDR3.

V gene	J gene	CDR3 length	CDR3 protein
TRBV7-2	TRBJ2-5	14	CASSLGSPRETQYF
TRBV6-4	TRBJ2-7	14	CASRPEQGAYEQYF
TRBV10-3	TRBJ2-7	13	CAVAGPGAYEQYF
TRBV20-1	TRBJ1-1	14	CSARDSALNTEAFF
TRBV7-2	TRBJ2-2	17	CASSPQLAGGITGELFF
TRBV21-1	TRBJ2-1	20	CASSKVSGSVAGALYNEQFF
TRBV5-5	TRBJ2-3	18	CASSLVASGGGGTDTQYF
TRBV5-1	TRBJ2-1	15	CASSSGLADYNEQFF
TRBV9	TRBJ2-3	16	CASNEGALRRTDTQYF
TRBV20-1	TRBJ2-3	14	CSAKTGTSTDTQYF
TRBV15	TRBJ1-4	15	CATSPTWGTNEKLFF
TRBV20-1	TRBJ2-7	12	CSASWDYYEQYF
TRBV7-2	TRBJ1-2	15	CASSLYMDWNYGYTF
TRBV27	TRBJ2-2	13	CASSFGAGEELFF
TRBV4-1	TRBJ2-2	15	CASSQDPADTGELFF
TRBV7-6	TRBJ2-2	15	CASSLGSSLAGELFF
TRBV7-2	TRBJ1-2	15	CASSLTGDRGYGYTF
TRBV9	TRBJ2-2	16	CASSVGWGGDTGELFF
TRBV7-8	TRBJ2-1	14	CASSLAQGLYEQFF
TRBV3-1	TRBJ1-3	14	CASSQLVSGNTIYF
TRBV5-1	TRBJ1-4	17	CASSPGPLRGANEKLFF
TRBV6-5	TRBJ2-7	15	CASSYSNRGSYEQYF
TRBV6-2/TRBV6-3	TRBJ1-5	15	CASSSGQVNNQPQHF
TRBV29-1	TRBJ2-7	13	CSVAIGTGYEQYF
TRBV7-8	TRBJ1-1	12	CASSRISPEAFF
TRBV28	TRBJ2-1	19	CASSFQGLAGFFTYNEQFF
TRBV10-3	TRBJ2-5	14	CAISEPTLQETQYF
TRBV10-3	TRBJ2-2	15	CAALRTGGNTGELFF
TRBV4-2	TRBJ2-3	16	CASSQDGGLSTDTQYF
TRBV5-1	TRBJ2-1	18	CASSFRGQLSITYNEQFF
TRBV29-1	TRBJ2-7	14	CSVVTSGRTHEQYF
TRBV20-1	TRBJ2-2	16	CSAREVGRLNTGELFF
TRBV5-5	TRBJ2-3	16	CASSVLTGGAIDTQYF
TRBV27	TRBJ1-2	13	CASSHAPEAGYTF
TRBV7-9	TRBJ2-7	14	CASSLRPNSYEQYF
TRBV11-2	TRBJ2-1	15	CASSLGPSGMDEQFF
TRBV12-5	TRBJ1-5	14	CASGRQGSNQPQHF
TRBV2	TRBJ1-4	14	CASSRTGANEKLFF
TRBV6-1	TRBJ1-5	15	CASSRTGTSAGPQHF
TRBV7-2	TRBJ2-1	13	CASSLRLATEQFF
TRBV7-9	TRBJ1-2	14	CASSRPGAPQGYTF
TRBV29-1	TRBJ2-4	13	CSVEGLAKNIQYF
TRBV29-1	TRBJ1-1	14	CSGAGTGAITEAFF
TRBV23-1	TRBJ2-2	16	CASSQCRQGRIGELFF
TRBV6-1	TRBJ2-7	17	CASSPLTGTGYSHEQYF
TRBV6-2/TRBV6-3	TRBJ2-1	12	CASSRDYNEQFF
TRBV4-1	TRBJ2-3	15	CASSQGGTIADTQYF
TRBV5-1	TRBJ2-1	16	CASGTASVNSYNEQFF
TRBV3-1	TRBJ2-7	15	CASSRLAGKAYEQYF
TRBV4-1	TRBJ2-7	14	CASSQDPTWGEQYF
TRBV7-2	TRBJ1-3	12	CASTTSGNTIYF
TRBV25-1	TRBJ2-1	13	CASSVTAYNEQFF
TRBV6-2/TRBV6-3	TRBJ1-2	13	CASRTGTPYGYTF
TRBV10-3	TRBJ2-2	17	CAISSTGTGANTGELFF
TRBV7-8	TRBJ1-1	13	CASSLKVGTEAFF
TRBV6-5	TRBJ1-4	14	CASSYALTNEKLFF
TRBV6-5	TRBJ2-3	16	CASSYSWGWTTDTQYF
TRBV12-3/TRBV12-4	TRBJ2-5	16	CASSSSPGQGAGNQYF
TRBV12-3/TRBV12-4	TRBJ2-7	14	CASSQRTVTYEQYF
TRBV12-3/TRBV12-4	TRBJ2-6	17	CASRALGGYSGANVLTF